Following are 32 T cell receptor beta chains from one sample sequenced in a study of graft-versus-host responses after intestinal transplantation. Which antigens these TCRs recognize remains unknown. Clones were read by immunoSEQ multiplex PCR, and TCRdb kept only the in-frame ones, dropping some. This sample has around 100,000 clones, with about 92% found just once. The material was unstimulated CD8+ T cells sorted from spleen or lymph node cells, obtained before transplant. The receptors were gathered from a human donor who was the organ donor for an intestinal transplant.

The chain carries TRBV7-8 and TRBJ1-5, with D possibly being TRBD1 (6 bases). Trimming removed 4 bases at V and 3 bases at J, with 22 bases between. The germline V gene has CDR1 SGHVS and CDR2 FQNEAQ. CDR3 length: 18 residues. CDR3 region: CASSSGMRGGPLNQPQHF. DNA of the CDR3: TGTGCCAGCAGCTCCGGTATGAGGGGGGGACCGCTCAATCAGCCCCAGCATTTT.

The chain joins TRBV4-1 to TRBJ2-7; 11 nucleotides match TRBD2. V shed 4 bases, J shed 2 bases, and the junction held 7 bases outside the gene matches. Looked up from germline, CDR1 is MGHRA and CDR2 is YSYEKL. CDR3 length equals 16 residues. The CDR3 sequence is CASSPTGLAVPYEQYF. CDR3 nucleotides: TGCGCCAGCAGCCCGACGGGACTAGCGGTCCCCTACGAGCAGTACTTC.

V usage is TRBV6-5 and J usage is TRBJ1-6; D uncertain. The CDR3 length is 16 residues. From germline, CDR1 is MNHEY and CDR2 SVGAGI. The V end was cut by 1 base, the J end by 15 bases, with 22 bases between. The CDR3 loop reads CASSYYGARTPKDLHF. The CDR3 region has the DNA TGTGCCAGCAGTTACTATGGCGCCCGGACCCCCAAGGACCTCCACTTT.

This chain uses TRBV11-1 with TRBJ2-1, with D uncertain. CDR1 and CDR2 (germline): SGHAT, FQDESV (reference sequence). This CDR3 has 13 amino acids. The V end was cut by 1 base, the J end by 6 bases, with 7 bases between. The CDR3 coding sequence is TGTGCCAGCAGCTTAGTGGGATCCAATGAGCAGTTCTTC. Translating gives CASSLVGSNEQFF.

This clone has only a few counts. Additional DNA sequences in this sample encode the identical CDR3. V and J are TRBV9 and TRBJ2-7; weak D call: TRBD1 (6 bases). This CDR3 comprises 14 residues. The V gene's germline CDR1 is SGDLS and CDR2 YYNGEE. Trimming pared 1 base from V and 0 bases from J, leaving 8 bases between. CDR3 loop: CASSVRDNSYEQYF. CDR3 in DNA: TGTGCCAGCAGCGTACGGGACAACTCCTACGAGCAGTACTTC.

The chain combines TRBV19 with TRBJ1-2, with D possibly matching TRBD1 (6 bases). Trimming stripped 7 bases from V and 4 bases from J, with 22 bases between. The CDR3 totals 16 residues. Per the germline V gene, CDR1 is LNHDA and CDR2 is SQIVND (reference sequence). CDR3 DNA sequence: TGTGCCAGTATCCCTGGTCCGGCAGGGGAAAGCTATGGCTACACCTTC. Amino acid sequence: CASIPGPAGESYGYTF.

The chain uses TRBV28 and TRBJ1-1, with D possibly being TRBD1 (5 bases). V was pared by 3 bases and J by 0 bases, with 8 bases between. This CDR3 contains 14 residues. In germline, CDR1 is MDHEN, CDR2 SYDVKM. The CDR3 coding sequence is TGTGCCAGCAGTTTTCAGGGTGTGAACACTGAAGCTTTCTTT. It encodes CASSFQGVNTEAFF.

This chain uses TRBV10-3 with TRBJ1-1, with D uncertain. This CDR3 is 13 amino acids long. V was clipped by 3 bases and J by 1 base, with 6 bases between them. Germline CDR1 and CDR2: ENHRY and SYGVKD. DNA of the CDR3: TGTGCCATCAGTGATGCGGGGAACACTGAAGCTTTCTTT. Translating gives CAISDAGNTEAFF.

This clone was observed once. This chain joins TRBV30 and TRBJ1-1, with 8 positions matching TRBD1. This CDR3 has 15 residues. With 3 bases clipped from V and 3 bases from J, the junction kept 9 bases outside the gene matches. CDR1 and CDR2 from the germline V gene are GTSNPN and SVGIG (reference sequence). CDR3 in amino acids: CAWREDRAFDTEAFF. The CDR3 nucleotides read TGTGCCTGGAGAGAGGACAGGGCTTTCGACACTGAAGCTTTCTTT.

CDR3 sequence reads: CASSLALAGGNTGELFF. The CDR3 bases are TGTGCCAGCAGCTTGGCCCTAGCGGGAGGGAACACCGGGGAGCTGTTTTTT. The gene calls are TRBV5-4 and TRBJ2-2; 11 bases are shared with TRBD2. Germline V gives CDR1 SGHNT, CDR2 YYREEE (reference sequence). With 0 bases clipped from V and 1 base from J, the junction kept 2 bases outside the gene matches. The CDR3 is 17 residues long.

The rearrangement links TRBV19 to TRBJ2-1; unclear D gene. This CDR3 comprises 11 residues. V was cut by 5 bases and J by 6 bases, with 5 bases left in between. CDR1 LNHDA and CDR2 SQIVND come from the germline V gene (reference sequence). The CDR3 DNA is TGTGCCAGTAGTGCCTCCAATGAGCAGTTCTTC. Translating gives CASSASNEQFF.

V is TRBV12-5 and J is TRBJ1-2; D may be TRBD1 (5 bases). V lost 5 bases to trimming and J lost 7 bases, with 17 bases between them. Germline V lookup: CDR1 LGHNT, CDR2 FRNRAP. This CDR3 has 14 amino acids. In DNA, the CDR3 is TGTGCTAGTGGTGCCGCCGGGACCTTGGGTGGCTACACCTTC. As protein: CASGAAGTLGGYTF.

The chain carries TRBV29-1 and TRBJ1-3; D is possibly TRBD1 (5 bases). Germline V CDR1 and CDR2: SQVTM, ANQGSEA. The CDR3 has 15 residues. The V and J ends lost 6 bases and 0 bases respectively, with 15 bases between them. DNA of the CDR3: TGCAGCGTCCCCGCCGGGACCAACTCTGGAAACACCATATATTTT. Translating gives CSVPAGTNSGNTIYF.

This clone was counted once. This sequence joins TRBV9 and TRBJ2-3; maybe TRBD1 (5 bases). V gave up 3 bases and J gave up 2 bases, with 10 bases separating them. Germline loops: CDR1 SGDLS, CDR2 YYNGEE. The CDR3 sequence is 14 residues long. The CDR3 protein is CASSEGALTDTQYF. CDR3 DNA: TGTGCCAGCAGCGAAGGGGCCCTCACAGATACGCAGTATTTT.

The CDR3 is CASSYCCTTSTDTQYF. CDR3 DNA sequence: TGTGCCAGCAGTTACTGTTGTACTACTAGCACAGATACGCAGTATTTT. This chain connects TRBV6-5 to TRBJ2-3; D call uncertain. Germline CDR1 MNHEY, CDR2 SVGAGI. This CDR3 has 16 residues. V lost 1 base to trimming and J lost 0 bases, with 11 bases between them.

This clone was observed a single time. V usage is TRBV7-9 and J usage is TRBJ2-1; the D gene is possibly TRBD2 (6 bases). V was shortened by 1 base and J by 6 bases, with 13 bases between the two germline ends. The germline V gene has CDR1 SEHNR and CDR2 FQNEAQ (reference sequence). The CDR3 spans 15 residues. For the CDR3, the DNA is TGTGCCAGCAGCTTAGAGCAGCGGCGGGGCAATGAGCAGTTCTTC. Residues: CASSLEQRRGNEQFF.

This rearrangement joins TRBV19 to TRBJ1-1; D ambiguous. V lost 5 bases and J lost 7, with 17 bases in between. From germline, CDR1 is LNHDA and CDR2 SQIVND (reference sequence). CDR3 length equals 14 residues. The CDR3: CASSQSLGRVEAFF. As DNA, the CDR3 is TGTGCCAGTAGTCAATCCCTAGGCAGAGTTGAAGCTTTCTTT.

DNA of the CDR3: TGTGCCATCAGTCACTCCGGGACAGGGGGCCACACGCTCACAGATACGCAGTATTTT. The encoded protein is CAISHSGTGGHTLTDTQYF. This sequence joins TRBV10-3 and TRBJ2-3; 12 bases map to TRBD1. V trimming: 5 bases; J trimming: 2 bases; junction bases outside the gene matches: 14. There are 19 residues in the CDR3. Germline V gene sequence: CDR1 ENHRY, CDR2 SYGVKD.

This clone has a single count. The V call is TRBV5-1, the J call TRBJ2-1, with 7 nucleotides matching TRBD2. The CDR3 loop spans 17 amino acids. Germline loops: CDR1 SGHRS, CDR2 YFSETQ. V was pared by 4 bases and J by 6 bases, with 16 bases of the junction left unmatched. CDR3 sequence (DNA): TGCGCCAGCAGCCCCCGAAGGGAGGGCCTTTTAATCAATGAGCAGTTCTTC. Translated, it gives CASSPRREGLLINEQFF.

The gene calls are TRBV11-2 and TRBJ1-3, with D possibly matching TRBD1 (5 bases). Germline values: CDR1 SGHAT, CDR2 FQNNGV. The CDR3 loop spans 16 amino acids. Deletions cut 4 bases from V and 6 bases from J, with 19 bases between. The CDR3 is CASSYYPRDGKNTIYF. The CDR3 DNA sequence: TGTGCCAGCAGCTACTATCCCCGGGACGGTAAAAACACCATATATTTT.

This CDR3 reads CASNGQGAKEQFF. CDR3 bases: TGTGCCAGCAATGGGCAGGGGGCAAAAGAGCAGTTCTTC. The chain uses TRBV27 and TRBJ2-1; the match to TRBD1 covers 8 bases. The ends lost 7 bases at V and 10 bases at J; junction bases unmatched: 9. Germline CDR1 MNHEY, CDR2 SMNVEV (reference sequence). CDR3 length: 13 residues.

The chain is built from TRBV30 and TRBJ2-7; 8 bases agree with TRBD2. CDR3 length: 14 amino acids. The J segment lost 3 bases and the V segment lost 0 bases, leaving 4 bases of the junction unmatched. Germline V gene data show CDR1 as GTSNPN and CDR2 as SVGIG (reference sequence). CDR3 DNA: TGTGCCTGGAGTGTGGGACTAGGTTACTACGAGCAGTACTTC. This gives the protein CAWSVGLGYYEQYF.

The chain links TRBV29-1 to TRBJ2-7; TRBD2 aligns across 11 bases. Unmatched junction bases numbered 7, after V lost 0 bases and J lost 3 bases. This CDR3 region has 16 residues. The germline V gene encodes CDR1 SQVTM and CDR2 ANQGSEA. CDR3 DNA sequence: TGCAGCGTTGAAGAACCGGGACTAGCGGAGCACTACGAGCAGTACTTC. Encoded protein: CSVEEPGLAEHYEQYF.

This chain connects TRBV5-4 to TRBJ2-5, with unresolved D. This CDR3 has 14 amino acids. Germline-derived CDR1 and CDR2 are SGHNT and YYREEE (reference sequence). V was cut by 0 bases and J by 5 bases, with 11 bases left in between. The CDR3 DNA reads TGTGCCAGCAGCTTGGGACTCAGTGGCGAGACCCAGTACTTC. Its translation is CASSLGLSGETQYF.

The V call is TRBV28, the J call TRBJ2-5, with 7 nucleotides matching TRBD2. Germline-derived CDR1 and CDR2 are MDHEN and SYDVKM. CDR3 length: 14 amino acids. Trimming removed 5 bases from V and 0 bases from J; junction bases left unmatched: 3. CDR3 amino acids: CASSPGTNQETQYF. The CDR3 DNA follows: TGTGCCAGCAGTCCCGGGACTAACCAAGAGACCCAGTACTTC.

This chain links TRBV4-1 with TRBJ2-7; tentatively, D is TRBD1 (5 bases). The CDR3 length is 15 residues. Germline CDR1 and CDR2: MGHRA and YSYEKL. V lost 0 bases to trimming and J lost 2 bases, with 11 bases between them. The CDR3, as DNA: TGCGCCAGCAGCCAAGATCAGGGTGGGACCTACGAGCAGTACTTC. The encoded protein is CASSQDQGGTYEQYF.

V usage is TRBV7-9 and J usage is TRBJ1-2; D is unresolved. CDR3 length: 16 residues. Trimming took 3 bases from V and 5 from J, leaving 19 bases between them. Germline V gene data show CDR1 as SEHNR and CDR2 as FQNEAQ (reference sequence). In DNA form, the CDR3 reads TGTGCCAGCAGCTTTGGGCTTTTATGGGCCGGGTATGGCTACACCTTC. It encodes CASSFGLLWAGYGYTF.

CDR3 sequence: CASSWANSYGYTF. Written as DNA, the CDR3 is TGTGCCAGCAGCTGGGCTAACAGTTACGGCTACACCTTC. This chain links TRBV11-2 with TRBJ1-2; D remains ambiguous. Trimming took 4 bases from V and 8 from J, leaving 14 bases between them. The germline CDR1 and CDR2 sequences are SGHAT and FQNNGV. The CDR3 consists of 13 residues.

The chain is built from TRBV27 and TRBJ1-4; D unclear. Trimming took off 0 bases at V and 7 bases at J, with 3 bases between the two ends. The CDR3 totals 12 residues. Germline V gene lookup returns CDR1 MNHEY and CDR2 SMNVEV (reference sequence). CDR3 nucleotides: TGTGCCAGCAGTTTATCTAGTGAAAAACTGTTTTTT. It specifies CASSLSSEKLFF.

Worth noting for this clone: A read error may account for a junction end that differs from germline. The chain employs TRBV6-1 and TRBJ2-4, with 7 nucleotides matching TRBD1. Germline values: CDR1 MNHNS, CDR2 SASEGT. CDR3 length: 15 residues. The CDR3: CASRNPRGQGRLMDF. The CDR3, as DNA: TGTGCCAGCAGAAACCCGAGGGGGCAGGGGCGGTTAATGGACTTC.

The table lists this clone with a count of one. The CDR3 nucleotides are TGCGCCAGCACGAATCGGGACAGGCCGATGAACACTGAAGCTTTCTTT. As protein: CASTNRDRPMNTEAFF. V and J are TRBV5-1 and TRBJ1-1; TRBD1 matches at 8 bases. CDR1 is SGHRS and CDR2 is YFSETQ in the germline V gene. The CDR3 totals 16 residues. The trim removed 6 bases at V and 0 bases at J, leaving 10 bases unmatched.

V usage is TRBV27 and J usage is TRBJ2-1; D remains ambiguous. Germline V CDR1 and CDR2: MNHEY, SMNVEV (reference sequence). The CDR3 is 13 residues long. Trimming removed 4 bases from V and 6 bases from J, with 10 bases in between. DNA for the CDR3: TGTGCCAGCAGTTCGACCCCCTCCAATGAGCAGTTCTTC. This gives the protein CASSSTPSNEQFF.